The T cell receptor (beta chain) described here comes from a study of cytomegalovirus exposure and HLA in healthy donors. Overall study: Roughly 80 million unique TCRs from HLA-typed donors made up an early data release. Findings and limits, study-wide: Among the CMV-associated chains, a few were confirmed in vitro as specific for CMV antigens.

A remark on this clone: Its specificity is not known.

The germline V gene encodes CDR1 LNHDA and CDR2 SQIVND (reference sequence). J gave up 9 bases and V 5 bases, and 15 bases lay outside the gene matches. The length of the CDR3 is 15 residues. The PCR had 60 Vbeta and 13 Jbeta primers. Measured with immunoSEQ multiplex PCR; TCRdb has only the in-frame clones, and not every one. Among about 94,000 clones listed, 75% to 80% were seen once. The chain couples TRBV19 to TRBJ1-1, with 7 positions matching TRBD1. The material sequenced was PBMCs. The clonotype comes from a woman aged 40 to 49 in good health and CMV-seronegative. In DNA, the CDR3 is TGTGCCAGTAGTGCGAGACAGGGCCCCTTTTCGCAAGCTTTCTTT. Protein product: CASSARQGPFSQAFF.